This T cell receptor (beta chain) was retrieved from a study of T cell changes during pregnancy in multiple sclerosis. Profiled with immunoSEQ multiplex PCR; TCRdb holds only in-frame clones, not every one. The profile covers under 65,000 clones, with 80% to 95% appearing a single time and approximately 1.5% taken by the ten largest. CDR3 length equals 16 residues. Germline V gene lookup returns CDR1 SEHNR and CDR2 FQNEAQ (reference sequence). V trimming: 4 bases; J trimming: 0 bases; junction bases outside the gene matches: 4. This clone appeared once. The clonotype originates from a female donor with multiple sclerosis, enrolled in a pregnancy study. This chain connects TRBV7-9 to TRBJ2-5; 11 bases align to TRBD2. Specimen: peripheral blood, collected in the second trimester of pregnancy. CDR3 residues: CASSSRTSGYQETQYF. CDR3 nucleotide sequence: TGTGCCAGCAGCTCTCGGACTAGCGGGTACCAAGAGACCCAGTACTTC.